This T cell receptor beta chain was found in a study of radiotherapy plus CTLA-4 blockade in lung cancer. Whole-study results and caveats: Blood TCR clones of tumor origin expanded after radiotherapy plus ipilimumab. With interferon-beta, early dynamics of blood T cell clones were reported to best predict response.

A note on this clone: The antigen remains undetermined.

CDR1 is MGHRA, CDR2 YSYEKL, per germline. CDR3 length equals 15 residues. The ends lost 3 bases at V and 2 bases at J; junction bases unmatched: 2. This table comes from immunoSEQ multiplex PCR, and its TCRdb copy is limited to in-frame clones, with some not included. This table holds 40,000 to 45,000 clones, approximately 70% found once. The clonotype was recovered from a human donor with non-small cell lung cancer who had stable disease on radiotherapy plus ipilimumab. The J gene is TRBJ1-5, the V gene TRBV4-1; TRBD1 aligns across 9 bases. The source material was peripheral blood, sampled from a patient treated with radiotherapy plus ipilimumab. In nucleotides, the CDR3 is TGCGCCAGCAGCCAGGGACAGGGCGGCAATCAGCCCCAGCATTTT. Translated, it gives CASSQGQGGNQPQHF.